The clone carrying this TCR beta chain was found once. Its cognate antigen is unknown. Over chemoradiotherapy, repertoires were sampled more than once. Measured with immunoSEQ multiplex PCR; TCRdb has only the in-frame clones, and not every one. In the table there are more than 1,500 clones, about 87% of which are singletons. This entry belongs to a study of chemoradiotherapy in HPV16-positive cancers. Background on the study: Functional T-cell assays on a couple of HPV16-positive patients' cells defined candidate HPV-specific clones and common TCR motifs. The study, taken as a whole, reports: Functional assays defining HPV-specific T cells used only a couple of HPV16-positive patients.

The material sequenced was tumor tissue, taken from a patient who underwent chemoradiotherapy. The sequence was collected from a human donor with HPV-associated anogenital cancer.

The CDR3 here is CASNSGTGGTEAFF. The CDR3 region has the DNA TGCGCCAGTAACTCCGGGACAGGGGGCACTGAAGCTTTCTTT. The rearrangement links TRBV5-1 to TRBJ1-1; TRBD1 agrees at 11 bases. The CDR3 length is 14 residues. Germline V gene lookup returns CDR1 SGHRS and CDR2 YFSETQ. Trimming took 8 bases from V and 4 from J; bases not matched to a gene: 7.